The 27 T cell receptor beta chains reported below all come from one sample, sequenced in a study of technical replicates of blood from a few donors. Data came from immunoSEQ multiplex PCR; TCRdb stores just in-frame clones and leaves some out. The data show about 68,000 clones, less than 98% seen once. Source material: T cells isolated from PBMCs. The receptors stem from a human donor in good health.

The V and J genes are TRBV27 and TRBJ2-2, with 9 bases lining up with TRBD1. CDR1 is MNHEY, CDR2 SMNVEV, per germline (reference sequence). The CDR3 is 15 amino acids. V lost 3 bases to trimming and J lost 5 bases; unmatched junction nucleotides: 4. Here the CDR3 DNA reads TGTGCCAGCAGTTTTACAGGGGGCGCAACCGGGGAGCTGTTTTTT. It translates to CASSFTGGATGELFF.

The chain is built from TRBV11-2 and TRBJ2-1; possibly TRBD2 for D (5 bases). CDR3 length equals 14 residues. From germline, CDR1 is SGHAT and CDR2 FQNNGV. V lost 1 base, J lost 7 bases, and 11 bases lay in between. The CDR3 nucleotides read TGTGCCAGCAGCTTAGGGAACAGAGGGAATGAGCAGTTCTTC. Translation gives CASSLGNRGNEQFF.

The chain uses TRBV5-6 and TRBJ2-5, with 7 bases lining up with TRBD1. The germline CDR1 and CDR2 sequences are SGHDT and YYEEEE. Trimming at V came to 2 bases and at J to 4 bases, leaving 11 bases not matched to a gene. The CDR3 length is 16 residues. CDR3 loop: CASSFRLPSGGETQYF. The CDR3 coding sequence is TGTGCCAGCAGCTTTCGACTTCCCTCAGGGGGAGAGACCCAGTACTTC.

This sequence joins TRBV6-5 and TRBJ1-5; 7 positions agree with TRBD1. With V trimmed by 6 bases and J by 3 bases, 8 bases remained unmatched. CDR3 size: 15 residues. CDR1 is MNHEY, CDR2 SVGAGI, per germline. The DNA for the CDR3 is TGTGCCAGCAGAAAAGACAGGGTCCCCAATCAGCCCCAGCATTTT. Translating gives CASRKDRVPNQPQHF.

V gene TRBV2 combines with J gene TRBJ2-2; 7 bases match TRBD2. The V segment lost 4 bases and the J segment 6 bases; nucleotides outside the gene matches: 5. Per germline, CDR1 SNHLY and CDR2 FYNNEI. This CDR3 comprises 14 residues. CDR3 nucleotide sequence: TGTGCCAGCAGTGCCCCGACTAGCCCCGGGGAGCTGTTTTTT. Its protein product is CASSAPTSPGELFF. Drawing the rest from reference TRBV2 and TRBJ2-2, the complete variable domain is EPEVTQTPSHQVTQMGQEVILRCVPISNHLYFYWYRQILGQKVEFLVSFYNNEISEKSEIFDDQFSVERPDGSNFTLKIRSTKLEDSAMYFCASSAPTSPGELFFGEGSRLTVL.

The CDR3 here is CASRAGPNEKLFF. In nucleotides, the CDR3 is TGTGCCAGCAGGGCTGGCCCTAATGAAAAACTGTTTTTT. This chain connects TRBV6-1 to TRBJ1-4; no definite D call. Looked up from germline, CDR1 is MNHNS and CDR2 is SASEGT. The CDR3 length is 13 residues. The V end was cut by 6 bases, the J end by 3 bases, with 8 bases between.

This chain uses TRBV5-8 with TRBJ2-3; possibly TRBD1 for D (5 bases). Per germline, CDR1 SGHTS and CDR2 YDEGEE. Trimming stripped 4 bases from V and 2 bases from J, with 11 bases between. The CDR3 extends over 14 amino acids. This CDR3 reads CASSLGVTTDTQYF. The CDR3 DNA sequence: TGTGCCAGCAGCCTAGGGGTTACCACAGATACGCAGTATTTT. Drawing the rest from reference TRBV5-8 and TRBJ2-3, the complete variable domain is EAGVTQSPTHLIKTRGQQATLRCSPISGHTSVYWYQQALGLGLQFLLWYDEGEERNRGNFPPRFSGRQFPNYSSELNVNALELEDSALYLCASSLGVTTDTQYFGPGTRLTVL.

V is TRBV6-5 and J is TRBJ1-5, with 9 bases that match TRBD1. The CDR3 length is 13 residues. The V gene's germline CDR1 is MNHEY and CDR2 SVGAGI. The V segment lost 6 bases and the J segment 5 bases; nucleotides outside the gene matches: 2. CDR3 loop: CASRTGGDQPQHF. CDR3 coding DNA: TGTGCCAGCAGAACAGGGGGCGATCAGCCCCAGCATTTT.

This clone was recorded once. The gene calls are TRBV10-3 and TRBJ1-4, with 10 bases identical to TRBD1. The J segment lost 10 bases and the V segment lost 4 bases, leaving 9 bases of the junction unmatched. CDR1 is ENHRY and CDR2 is SYGVKD in the germline V gene. This CDR3 contains 15 residues. This CDR3 is CAISGEGQGGGKLFF. The CDR3 nucleotides read TGTGCCATCAGTGGAGAAGGACAGGGGGGAGGAAAACTGTTTTTT.

The chain carries TRBV7-7 and TRBJ2-5; tentatively, D is TRBD2 (6 bases). V was cut by 4 bases and J by 3 bases, with 12 bases left in between. Germline V lookup: CDR1 SSHAT, CDR2 FNYEAQ (reference sequence). The length of the CDR3 is 14 residues. CDR3 nucleotide sequence: TGTGCCAGCAGCTCCCGGGACTTCAAAGAGACCCAGTACTTC. Its protein is CASSSRDFKETQYF.

The V gene is TRBV6-5, the J gene TRBJ1-5; possibly TRBD1 for D (6 bases). CDR3 length: 14 residues. Germline CDR1 reads MNHEY; CDR2 reads SVGAGI. The germline V and J ends were trimmed by 5 bases and 5 bases, with 13 bases remaining between them. The CDR3 DNA is TGTGCCAGCAGTCCAGGCAGGGGCCATCAGCCCCAGCATTTT. It is translated as CASSPGRGHQPQHF.

This chain links TRBV11-2 with TRBJ2-5; perhaps TRBD2 as D (6 bases). The CDR3 length is 14 residues. Germline loops: CDR1 SGHAT, CDR2 FQNNGV. V lost 7 bases to trimming and J lost 0 bases, with 12 bases between them. This CDR3 reads CASTPGDYQETQYF. The CDR3 DNA follows: TGTGCCAGCACCCCCGGGGACTACCAAGAGACCCAGTACTTC. Full variable domain (outside the CDR3, taken from reference TRBV11-2 and TRBJ2-5): EAGVAQSPRYKIIEKRQSVAFWCNPISGHATLYWYQQILGQGPKLLIQFQNNGVVDDSQLPKDRFSAERLKGVDSTLKIQPAKLEDSAVYLCASTPGDYQETQYFGPGTRLLVL.

The chain carries TRBV7-8 and TRBJ2-2; 13 bases agree with TRBD2. CDR1 SGHVS and CDR2 FQNEAQ come from the germline V gene. The CDR3 has 16 residues. V was clipped by 5 bases and J by 6 bases; unmatched bases: 6. In DNA, the CDR3 is TGTGCCAGCAGCATTCGACTAGCGGGAGGTCCCGGGGAGCTGTTTTTT. Its protein is CASSIRLAGGPGELFF.

V gene TRBV2 combines with J gene TRBJ1-5; 9 nucleotides line up with TRBD1. The length of the CDR3 is 15 residues. Trimming cost V 4 bases and J 5 bases; bases outside gene matches: 6. Germline CDR1 reads SNHLY; CDR2 reads FYNNEI. CDR3 in DNA: TGTGCCAGCAGTGGGGACAGGGAGAGTTATCAGCCCCAGCATTTT. Translation: CASSGDRESYQPQHF.

This clone showed up just once. This chain uses TRBV30 with TRBJ1-2; D not resolved. V was cut by 2 bases and J by 6 bases, with 7 bases left in between. From germline, CDR1 is GTSNPN and CDR2 SVGIG (reference sequence). This CDR3 region has 11 residues. The DNA of the CDR3 is TGTGCCTGGAGTAGGACTGATGGCTACACCTTC. It codes for CAWSRTDGYTF.

V is TRBV4-1 and J is TRBJ1-4; D is ambiguous. This CDR3 comprises 14 residues. Germline CDR1 is MGHRA and CDR2 is YSYEKL. V was cut by 1 base and J by 0 bases, with 3 bases left in between. As DNA, the CDR3 is TGCGCCAGCAGCCAAGGAGCAACTAATGAAAAACTGTTTTTT. Protein product: CASSQGATNEKLFF.

The chain is built from TRBV28 and TRBJ2-7, with TRBD2 matching 16 bases. This CDR3 has 16 residues. CDR1 is MDHEN and CDR2 is SYDVKM in the germline V gene. V lost 8 bases, J lost 4 bases, and 8 bases stayed unmatched. The CDR3 bases are TGTGCCAGCCATGGGACTAGCGGGAGGGGGCATTACGAGCAGTACTTC. Protein: CASHGTSGRGHYEQYF.

V and J are TRBV7-9 and TRBJ2-7; D is unresolved. The CDR3 runs 9 residues. Germline V gene lookup returns CDR1 SEHNR and CDR2 FQNEAQ (reference sequence). V gave up 10 bases and J gave up 3 bases, with 4 bases separating them. The CDR3 coding sequence is TGTGCCACAGGCTACGAGCAGTACTTC. Residues: CATGYEQYF.

The gene calls are TRBV18 and TRBJ2-7; 7 positions agree with TRBD2. This CDR3 has 15 amino acids. The germline V gene encodes CDR1 KGHSH and CDR2 LQKENI. V was pared by 4 bases and J by 7 bases, with 13 bases of the junction left unmatched. The CDR3 here is CASSLIKRELEEQYF. The CDR3 DNA reads as TGTGCCAGCTCACTGATAAAGCGGGAACTAGAGGAGCAGTACTTC.

The chain joins TRBV5-1 to TRBJ1-4; 9 bases match TRBD1. V lost 0 bases and J lost 8; bases outside the gene matches: 11. From germline, CDR1 is SGHRS and CDR2 YFSETQ. The CDR3 has 17 amino acids. CDR3 sequence reads: CASSLAATGGSIEKLFF. CDR3 in DNA: TGCGCCAGCAGCTTGGCCGCGACAGGGGGGTCAATCGAAAAACTGTTTTTT.

The genes are TRBV7-2 and TRBJ2-5; a possible D gene is TRBD2 (6 bases). Germline V gives CDR1 SGHTA, CDR2 FQGNSA. The CDR3 loop spans 14 amino acids. V was pared by 3 bases and J by 5 bases, with 13 bases between. For the CDR3, the DNA is TGTGCCAGCAGCTTCGGGGGTTCAGAGGAGACCCAGTACTTC. It yields the protein CASSFGGSEETQYF.

The chain recombines TRBV7-9 with TRBJ2-7; possibly TRBD1 for D (5 bases). This CDR3 contains 15 residues. Germline V lookup: CDR1 SEHNR, CDR2 FQNEAQ (reference sequence). The V gene lost 5 bases and the J gene lost 2 bases, with 16 bases spanning the gap. The CDR3 spells CASSEEAWGTYEQYF. The CDR3 region has the DNA TGTGCCAGCAGCGAGGAAGCATGGGGCACCTACGAGCAGTACTTC. The variable domain in full, with the rest retrieved from reference TRBV7-9 and TRBJ2-7, is DTGVSQNPRHKITKRGQNVTFRCDPISEHNRLYWYRQTLGQGPEFLTYFQNEAQLEKSRLLSDRFSAERPKGSFSTLEIQRTEQGDSAMYLCASSEEAWGTYEQYFGPGTRLTVT.

The gene calls are TRBV10-1 and TRBJ1-1; TRBD1 might be the D (5 bases). V gave up 2 bases and J gave up 5 bases, with 18 bases separating them. CDR1 and CDR2 from the germline V gene are WNHNN and SYGVQD (reference sequence). This CDR3 is 16 amino acids long. The CDR3 DNA is TGCGCCAGCAGTGAGATTAGGGATCGGAGGGGAACTGAAGCTTTCTTT. As protein: CASSEIRDRRGTEAFF.

The chain is built from TRBV19 and TRBJ1-1; the D gene is possibly TRBD1 (6 bases). The germline V gene has CDR1 LNHDA and CDR2 SQIVND (reference sequence). The CDR3 extends over 14 amino acids. Trimming stripped 2 bases from V and 7 bases from J, with 14 bases between. DNA of the CDR3: TGTGCCAGTAGTATATTCGGGGGGCAGGGTGAAGCTTTCTTT. Translation: CASSIFGGQGEAFF.

J is TRBJ2-5 and V is TRBV13, with TRBD2 matching 11 bases. This CDR3 region has 15 residues. Trimming at V came to 0 bases and at J to 4 bases, leaving 1 base not matched to a gene. Germline CDR1 PRHDT, CDR2 FYEKMQ (reference sequence). CDR3 amino acids: CASSLGGLAGETQYF. The CDR3 DNA reads as TGTGCCAGCAGCTTAGGAGGACTAGCGGGAGAGACCCAGTACTTC.

The V and J genes are TRBV10-3 and TRBJ2-7, with 7 bases lining up with TRBD2. Germline V gene lookup returns CDR1 ENHRY and CDR2 SYGVKD. This CDR3 contains 12 residues. Unmatched junction bases numbered 13, after V lost 11 bases and J lost 9 bases. Here the CDR3 DNA reads TGTGCCTCCTCAGAAGCGGGGCCGGGGCAGTACTTC. Its protein is CASSEAGPGQYF.

The J gene is TRBJ2-1, the V gene TRBV6-5, with unresolved D. The germline V gene has CDR1 MNHEY and CDR2 SVGAGI. V lost 2 bases to trimming and J lost 2 bases, with 4 bases between them. The CDR3 sequence is 13 residues long. The CDR3 DNA is TGTGCCAGCAGTTACCGGGCCTACAATGAGCAGTTCTTC. This encodes CASSYRAYNEQFF.